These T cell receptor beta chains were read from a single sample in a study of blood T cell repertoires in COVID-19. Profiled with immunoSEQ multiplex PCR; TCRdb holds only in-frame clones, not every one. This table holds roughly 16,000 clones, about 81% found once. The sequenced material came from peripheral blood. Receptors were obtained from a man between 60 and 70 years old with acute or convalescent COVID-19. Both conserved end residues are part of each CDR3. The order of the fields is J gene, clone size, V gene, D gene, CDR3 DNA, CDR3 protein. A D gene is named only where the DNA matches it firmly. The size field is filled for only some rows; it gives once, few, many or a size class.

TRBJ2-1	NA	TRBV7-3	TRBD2	TGTGCCAGCAGCTTAGGCGGGGGGGCCGAGGGCGATGAGCAGTTCTTC	CASSLGGGAEGDEQFF
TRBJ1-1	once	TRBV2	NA	TGTGCCAGCAGTGATGGAGCCCAGAACACTGAAGCTTTCTTT	CASSDGAQNTEAFF
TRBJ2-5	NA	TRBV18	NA	TGTGCCAGCTCACCACAGGGGAATGGAGAGACCCAGTACTTC	CASSPQGNGETQYF
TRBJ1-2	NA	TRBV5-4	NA	TGTGCCAGCAGCCCCCTTGGGAGAGAGAACTATGGCTACACCTTC	CASSPLGRENYGYTF
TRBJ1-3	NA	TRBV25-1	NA	TGTGCCAGCAGTGAATTCCCTCGGTATCACCTCCCGGGAAACACCATATATTTT	CASSEFPRYHLPGNTIYF
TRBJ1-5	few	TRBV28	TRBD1	TGTGCCAGCAGCAGGGGGGCTGGGCAGCCCCAGCATTTT	CASSRGAGQPQHF
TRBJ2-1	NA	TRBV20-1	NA	TGCAGTGCTAGTTCCTCAGAGGGGGTGGGCAATGAGCAGTTCTTC	CSASSSEGVGNEQFF
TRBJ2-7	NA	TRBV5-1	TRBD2	TGCGCCAGCAGCTTGACACCTAGCGGGGGTCCTTTGAACGAGCAGTACTTC	CASSLTPSGGPLNEQYF
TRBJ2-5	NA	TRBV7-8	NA	TGTGCCAGCAGCTTGGACACCATGCAAGAGACCCAGTACTTC	CASSLDTMQETQYF
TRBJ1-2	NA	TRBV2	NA	TGTGCCAGCAGTGATACGGCCCCCCCAGGGGAAGGCTACACCTTC	CASSDTAPPGEGYTF
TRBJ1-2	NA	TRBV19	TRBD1	TGTGCCAGTGCGGGGGACAGGGTCACAGACTATGGCTACACCTTC	CASAGDRVTDYGYTF
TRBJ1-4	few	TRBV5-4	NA	TGTGCCAGCAGCTTGCCAGGGGCAACTAATGAAAAACTGTTTTTT	CASSLPGATNEKLFF
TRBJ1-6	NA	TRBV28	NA	TGTGCCAGCTCCCCTCCGAGGAGGGCAATTATTAATTCACCCCTCCACTTT	CASSPPRRAIINSPLHF
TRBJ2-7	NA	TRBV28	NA	TGTGCCAGCAGTTTGGGGCCGGGAGCCTCCTACGAGCAGTACTTC	CASSLGPGASYEQYF
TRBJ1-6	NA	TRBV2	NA	TGTGCCAGCAGTCTCGGGACGGGGGATAATTCACCCCTCCACTTT	CASSLGTGDNSPLHF
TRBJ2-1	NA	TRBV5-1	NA	TGCGCCAGCAGCGTCGGGACTCCTTTCAATGAGCAGTTCTTC	CASSVGTPFNEQFF